Reported below is one T cell receptor beta chain. Clones were sequenced by immunoSEQ multiplex PCR, and TCRdb holds only the in-frame ones, with some missing. Counted here are some 140,000 clones, about 91% occurring once; the ten biggest clones make up 2.5% to 3%. In germline, CDR1 is LGHNA, CDR2 YSLEER. Trimming took 3 bases from V and 3 from J; bases not matched to a gene: 8. The CDR3 totals 16 residues. The data derive from a study of T cell responses to AZD1222 COVID-19 vaccine. The chain carries TRBV4-3 and TRBJ2-7; 10 bases are a match to TRBD1. Sequences were derived from peripheral blood, sampled on day 0 of AZD1222 vaccination. The TCR originated in an adult in good health. The CDR3 nucleotides are TGCGCCAGCAGCCACAGACATGGGGACAGGGGCTACGAGCAGTACTTC. Its protein is CASSHRHGDRGYEQYF.